This section outlines one T cell receptor (beta chain) sequence together with its context. Its antigen remains unidentified. The data were obtained in a study of T cells expressing NK-cell markers. Study-wide points: CD8+ T cells in more than five donors included dominant NKG2C+ clonotypes at roughly 1.0-7.0%. Certain NKG2C+ T cell clones were expanded, and their HCMV specificity remained unclear.

The CDR3 runs to 13 residues. Germline CDR1 reads LGHDT; CDR2 reads YNNKEL (reference sequence). Scientists made TCR beta cDNA using 5'RACE template switching with UMIs. TCRdb reprocessed the 5' RACE reads; each CDR3 protein has one entry and no DNA is given. The repertoire shows some 340,000 distinct CDR3 sequences; the top ten hold about 5.2%. Sequencing was done on a sample of blood T cells: a sorted CD56 or NKG2C T cell subset, CD4+ or CD8+ T cells, or bulk PBMC T cells (not recorded which). The clonotype originates from a man aged 18-69 years in good health. V is TRBV3-1 and J is TRBJ1-4; TCRdb calls TRBD1, which cannot be checked without DNA. The CDR3 is CASRPGRNEKLFF.